This T cell receptor (beta chain) was observed in a study of blood T cell repertoires in COVID-19 (dated by TCRdb to about 2020). With regard to the full study: Samples covering the acute and convalescent phases of COVID-19 were provided by collaborators in the United States, Italy and Spain. Sample metadata almost always included a de-identified subject ID, COVID-19 status, age in years and sex. Where HLA class I and class II types were available, the types were taken from metadata supplied by the sample provider, not from assay-based typing. The material from the prospective study consisted of cDNA or gDNA derived from T cells, B-cell-depleted T cells, or PBMCs. Deeply sampled blood TCRbeta repertoires from subjects exposed to, actively infected with, or recovered from COVID-19 were included in the dataset. Samples came from the ongoing ImmuneRACE study (first 160 participants) plus 1,254 subjects from 6 global collaborators. The repertoires were released in a freely available public database intended as a resource for research on the immune response to SARS-CoV-2.

The immunoSEQ Assay, a bias-controlled multiplex PCR, was used to amplify TCRbeta CDR3 regions from genomic DNA. In the authors' own workflow: The number of nucleated cells in each sample was estimated from the amplification of reference gene primers within the assay. To quantify the absolute abundance of each unique TCRbeta CDR3 rearrangement, sequence reads were collapsed and filtered. For each sample, productive Simpson clonality was calculated by taking the square root of Simpson's diversity index across productive rearrangements. TCRdb re-hosts the immuneACCESS table, in-frame sequences only. Its copies lack some clones; in the studies checked, an unresolved V gene accounts for under half of them, and the cause for the rest is not known. The DNA gave D and trimming, while V, J and clone size come from that table. The table for this sample lists around 200,000 clones; around 80% of them were counted only once. More than 12% of the sample lies in the top ten.

Results the study describes overall, beyond this receptor: How much clinical and demographic metadata was included differed by source and by participant, and the metadata was provided uncurated.

In Seattle, one collaborating source enrolled patients while the infection was active and tracked those patients longitudinally over the course of disease. Collaborating institutions collected whole blood in K2EDTA tubes following their own protocols. For TCRbeta analysis, collaborators shipped samples as frozen whole blood, isolated PBMCs, or DNA extracted from either of those sample types. Trimming takes 3 bases from V and 3 bases from J, and the germline ends sit 9 bases apart. CDR1 SGHAT and CDR2 FQNNGV were looked up in the germline V gene. Reading from cysteine to valine, the CDR3 counts 13 amino acids. Of all the DNA, just the CDR3 is kept, 39 bases in frame from base 1. In regard to this clone: This clone's antigen is unknown. Base qualities are not at hand, and no much larger clone is one base apart.

The rearranged chain carries TRBV11-2 and TRBJ2-7; D gene: possibly TRBD2, on 5 matching bases. Sequencing input: peripheral blood. This clonotype was sampled from a woman in her seventies with COVID-19, enrolled during active disease. The DNA is TGTGCCAGCAGCTTGGCAAGCGGCTACGAGCAGTACGTC. It encodes CASSLASGYEQYV.